This T cell receptor beta chain is drawn from a study of blood T cell repertoires in COVID-19. The overall study: Both acute and convalescent COVID-19 samples were obtained from the United States, Italy and Spain. T cells, B-cell-depleted T cells, or PBMCs supplied cDNA or gDNA.

One Seattle source followed patients from active infection through their disease course. Original processing notes: By means of reference gene primer amplification, nucleated cell counts were estimated. Sequenced by immunoSEQ multiplex PCR; TCRdb stores in-frame clones only, minus some. The DNA was the basis for D and trimming; V, J and clone size are from that table. Of 200,000 or so clones listed, nearly 90% are singletons. Trimming removed 0 bases at V and 2 bases at J, with 7 bases between. The CDR3 contains 14 residues. Germline values: CDR1 ENHRY, CDR2 SYGVKD. Concerning this clone: The sample carries other DNA sequences with the same CDR3.

Sequenced sample: peripheral blood. The sequence was obtained from a man between 50 and 59 years old with COVID-19, enrolled during active disease. The chain couples TRBV10-3 to TRBJ2-5; a weak D match, TRBD1 (6 bases). The CDR3 sequence: CAISESGQQETQYF. CDR3 DNA sequence: TGTGCCATCAGTGAGTCAGGACAGCAAGAGACCCAGTACTTC.